The 20 T cell receptor beta chains below come from one sample, sequenced in a study of CD8 T cells in Susac syndrome. Random hexamers were used to reverse transcribe the RNA input (roughly 0.5 to 1 ug). Using its own MiXCR run on the immunoSEQ multiplex PCR reads, TCRdb lists one record per CDR3 protein. Among some 400,000 distinct CDR3 sequences listed, around 85% were seen once. Sequenced material: CD8+ T cells from PBMCs. The receptor set was obtained from a human donor with multiple sclerosis.

About this clonotype: Because it lacks the conserved phenylalanine or tryptophan at the end, this CDR3 is likely a read error. The gene calls are TRBV5-1 and TRBJ1-2, with a weak D call TRBD1 (5 bases). This CDR3 has 14 amino acids. The V gene's germline CDR1 is SGHRS and CDR2 YFSETQ. The germline V and J ends were trimmed by 0 bases and 3 bases, with 9 bases remaining between them. CDR3 residues: CASSLVRDDYGYTL. CDR3 DNA: TGCGCCAGCAGCTTGGTCAGGGACGACTATGGCTACACCCTC.

This chain uses TRBV7-8 with TRBJ2-1; TRBD2 is a possible D gene (5 bases). Germline V gene data show CDR1 as SGHVS and CDR2 as FQNEAQ. V was trimmed by 5 bases and J by 0 bases, leaving 14 bases between them. The CDR3 spans 16 residues. The CDR3 DNA sequence: TGTGCCAGCAGCCCACGGCGGGTGGGCTCCTACAATGAGCAGTTCTTC. Protein: CASSPRRVGSYNEQFF.

The chain combines TRBV7-9 with TRBJ1-1; TRBD1 is a possible D gene (6 bases). CDR1 is SEHNR, CDR2 FQNEAQ, per germline (reference sequence). The germline V and J ends were trimmed by 1 base and 3 bases, with 12 bases remaining between them. This CDR3 contains 15 residues. The CDR3 sequence: CASSLVGAGDTEAFF. CDR3 bases: TGTGCCAGCAGCTTAGTGGGGGCTGGGGACACTGAAGCTTTCTTT.

The V call is TRBV25-1, the J call TRBJ2-5; no firm D call. The CDR3 sequence is 10 residues long. Trimming shortened V by 11 bases and J by 5 bases, and 9 bases separated the two germline ends. CDR1 is MGHDK and CDR2 is SYGVNS in the germline V gene. The CDR3 loop reads CACIGETQYF. The CDR3, as DNA: TGTGCCTGCATAGGGGAGACCCAGTACTTC.

This sequence joins TRBV5-4 and TRBJ2-1; possibly TRBD2 for D (7 bases). Trimming stripped 5 bases from V and 8 bases from J, with 20 bases between. The CDR3 runs 15 residues. Looked up from germline, CDR1 is SGHNT and CDR2 is YYREEE (reference sequence). DNA for the CDR3: TGTGCCAGCAGTGTCGGGCCAGGGGAGGGGTATGAGCAGTTCTTC. It specifies CASSVGPGEGYEQFF.

The V gene is TRBV6-4, the J gene TRBJ1-5, with TRBD1 matching over 7 bases. This CDR3 is built from 17 residues. CDR1 and CDR2 (germline): MRHNA, SNTAGT. With V trimmed by 2 bases and J by 7 bases, 14 bases remained unmatched. The CDR3 DNA reads TGTGCCAGCAGTGACCCAACACCGACAGGGCAGCGGCAGCCCCAGCATTTT. It translates to CASSDPTPTGQRQPQHF.

This clonotype was detected once. The chain recombines TRBV7-9 with TRBJ2-7; 11 bases match TRBD2. In germline, CDR1 is SEHNR, CDR2 FQNEAQ (reference sequence). V was pared by 1 base and J by 7 bases, with 6 bases of the junction left unmatched. CDR3 length equals 15 residues. CDR3 nucleotides: TGTGCCAGCAGCTTAGTAACTAGCGGGAGAGGGGAGCAGTACTTC. This gives the protein CASSLVTSGRGEQYF.

The V call is TRBV4-1, the J call TRBJ2-1, with TRBD2 matching 10 bases. The trim removed 0 bases at V and 10 bases at J, leaving 18 bases unmatched. From germline, CDR1 is MGHRA and CDR2 YSYEKL. This CDR3 spans 19 amino acids. This CDR3 is CASSQDKTASGSLSKEQFF. The CDR3 DNA reads as TGCGCCAGCAGCCAAGATAAGACGGCTAGCGGGAGCTTAAGCAAAGAGCAGTTCTTC.

This chain links TRBV12-3 or TRBV12-4 with TRBJ2-5; D unclear. Trimming left V 3 bases short and J 1 base short, with 15 bases between. The CDR3 extends over 16 amino acids. CDR3 in amino acids: CASSFAAGKLQETQYF. CDR3 in DNA: TGTGCCAGCAGTTTCGCGGCAGGAAAACTCCAAGAGACCCAGTACTTC.

The chain combines TRBV12-3 or TRBV12-4 with TRBJ2-7, with D uncertain. This CDR3 is built from 13 residues. V gave up 6 bases and J gave up 4 bases, with 13 bases separating them. In DNA, the CDR3 is TGTGCCAGCAGCCCAGCTCGCTTTTACGAGCAGTACTTC. This gives the protein CASSPARFYEQYF.

This chain connects TRBV27 to TRBJ1-5, with a possible D match to TRBD1 (5 bases). The V end was cut by 5 bases, the J end by 1 base, with 12 bases between. Germline CDR1 is MNHEY and CDR2 is SMNVEV (reference sequence). This CDR3 comprises 15 residues. The CDR3 DNA reads TGTGCCAGCAGTCCGCCCGGGGGAAGCAATCAGCCCCAGCATTTT. It is translated as CASSPPGGSNQPQHF.

This clonotype was counted between two and nine times. This chain links TRBV7-6 with TRBJ2-7; D may be TRBD1 (6 bases). The CDR3 has 15 amino acids. Trimming removed 4 bases at V and 4 bases at J, with 17 bases between. Germline V CDR1 and CDR2: SGHVS, FNYEAQ. The CDR3 sequence: CASSSTLQGTYEQYF. Here the CDR3 DNA reads TGTGCCAGCAGCTCTACCCTACAGGGTACTTACGAGCAGTACTTC. The full variable domain, with the rest looked up from reference TRBV7-6 and TRBJ2-7, is GAGVSQSPRYKVTKRGQDVALRCDPISGHVSLYWYRQALGQGPEFLTYFNYEAQQDKSGLPNDRFSAERPEGSISTLTIQRTEQRDSAMYRCASSSTLQGTYEQYFGPGTRLTVT.

This chain uses TRBV20-1 with TRBJ2-1; possibly TRBD2 for D (6 bases). Trimming removed 0 bases from V and 4 bases from J, with 13 bases in between. CDR3 length: 15 amino acids. From germline, CDR1 is DFQATT and CDR2 SNEGSKA (reference sequence). The CDR3 region has the DNA TGCAGTGCTAGAGAGAGGAGGGATTGGTACAATGAGCAGTTCTTC. This codes for CSARERRDWYNEQFF.

This rearrangement joins TRBV27 to TRBJ1-1; no clear D. This CDR3 has 14 amino acids. V was pared by 5 bases and J by 3 bases, with 13 bases between. Per germline, CDR1 MNHEY and CDR2 SMNVEV (reference sequence). The CDR3, as DNA: TGTGCCAGCAGTCTTTCGTCGGGCGACACTGAAGCTTTCTTT. This codes for CASSLSSGDTEAFF.

V and J are TRBV14 and TRBJ2-3, with 7 bases matching TRBD2. The ends lost 2 bases at V and 2 bases at J; junction bases unmatched: 7. Germline V gene sequence: CDR1 SGHDN, CDR2 FVKESK. This CDR3 contains 16 residues. The DNA of the CDR3 is TGTGCCAGCAGCCAACGACGGGACTATAACACAGATACGCAGTATTTT. Translation: CASSQRRDYNTDTQYF.

This clonotype was picked up a small number of times. J is TRBJ2-7 and V is TRBV2; 11 nucleotides align to TRBD1. Germline V CDR1 and CDR2: SNHLY, FYNNEI. Trimming took 4 bases from V and 0 from J; bases not matched to a gene: 8. This CDR3 comprises 17 residues. DNA for the CDR3: TGTGCCAGCAGTGTTCGAGGAGGGACAGGGGGCTCCTACGAGCAGTACTTC. Amino acids: CASSVRGGTGGSYEQYF.

CDR3 in DNA: TGCGCCAGCAGCCAACCGGGGAACTTTGAGACCCAGTACTTC. Its protein is CASSQPGNFETQYF. The genes are TRBV4-1 and TRBJ2-5; possible D gene TRBD2, 5 bases. V shed 2 bases and J shed 5 bases, with 12 bases lying between them. The CDR3 spans 14 residues. Per germline, CDR1 MGHRA and CDR2 YSYEKL.

The chain employs TRBV12-3 or TRBV12-4 and TRBJ1-2; possible D gene TRBD1, 5 bases. The CDR3 consists of 14 residues. V was clipped by 4 bases and J by 5 bases, with 14 bases between them. CDR3 sequence: CASSYGAGGYGYTF. The CDR3 DNA is TGTGCCAGCAGTTACGGGGCTGGGGGTTATGGCTACACCTTC.

The chain is built from TRBV4-1 and TRBJ2-1; D is possibly TRBD1 (6 bases). The germline CDR1 and CDR2 sequences are MGHRA and YSYEKL. The CDR3 loop spans 17 amino acids. V was pared by 2 bases and J by 7 bases, with 21 bases between. CDR3 protein: CASSQNPQTGNVNEQFF. In DNA, the CDR3 is TGCGCCAGCAGCCAAAACCCACAGACAGGTAATGTAAATGAGCAGTTCTTC.

J is TRBJ2-6 and V is TRBV27; possibly TRBD1 for D (5 bases). The CDR3 is made up of 18 amino acids. Between the trimmed V and J ends, which lost 3 bases and 2 bases, there was a span of 17 bases. Germline V gene sequence: CDR1 MNHEY, CDR2 SMNVEV (reference sequence). This CDR3 reads CASSFSREGPPGANVLTF. In nucleotides, the CDR3 is TGTGCCAGCAGTTTTTCCAGGGAAGGCCCTCCTGGGGCCAACGTCCTGACTTTC.